This T cell receptor (beta chain) was sequenced during a study of CD8+ T cells in alopecia areata. Study observations and caveats: Researchers report lesional scalp, most notably alopecia totalis/universalis, outstripped normal scalp in clonality.

The treatment: oral pan-JAK inhibitor, 5-10 mg twice daily. Germline V gene lookup returns CDR1 LNHDA and CDR2 SQIVND (reference sequence). Between the trimmed V and J ends, which lost 6 bases and 0 bases, there was a span of 18 bases. This CDR3 has 18 residues. RNA, once extracted, was reverse transcribed into cDNA for use as the sequencing template. The repertoire was sequenced with immunoSEQ multiplex PCR; TCRdb's copy has only in-frame clones and lacks some. In the table there are 200,000 to 250,000 clones, 55% to 70% of which are singletons. As regards this clone: Its cognate antigen is unknown.

The source was CD4+ T cells sorted from blood, collected at week 4, from a patient treated with tofacitinib. The chain links TRBV19 to TRBJ2-6, with D uncertain. The clonotype was recovered from a human donor with alopecia areata. CDR3 region: CASSSFHSKRSGANVLTF. The CDR3, as DNA: TGTGCCAGTAGCTCGTTCCACAGCAAACGCTCTGGGGCCAACGTCCTGACTTTC.